Shown below are 20 T cell receptor beta chains from a single sample sequenced in a study of cytomegalovirus exposure and HLA in healthy donors. Primers: 60 Vbeta forward and 13 Jbeta reverse. Profiled with immunoSEQ multiplex PCR; TCRdb holds only in-frame clones, not every one. Here the sample spans 150,000 or so clones, 70% to 85% being singletons. Input material: PBMCs. The receptors shown here come from a young man in good health and CMV-seropositive.

This clone was detected only a few times. The V gene is TRBV25-1, the J gene TRBJ2-2; a weak D match, TRBD2 (5 bases). The ends were cut back, 4 bases at V and 7 bases at J, with 19 bases in the middle. The CDR3 spans 16 residues. Germline CDR1 and CDR2: MGHDK and SYGVNS. The CDR3 spells CASSVSDGDRFGELFF. CDR3 coding DNA: TGTGCCAGCAGTGTGTCCGACGGGGATCGCTTCGGGGAGCTGTTTTTT.

This chain connects TRBV6-5 to TRBJ1-1; tentative D call: TRBD1 (5 bases). CDR1 and CDR2 (germline): MNHEY, SVGAGI. The CDR3 has 13 residues. Trimming left V 2 bases short and J 5 bases short, with 9 bases between. The DNA for the CDR3 is TGTGCCAGCAGTTACAATAGGGGTACTGAAGCTTTCTTT. Amino acids: CASSYNRGTEAFF.

The gene calls are TRBV19 and TRBJ1-5; D gene uncertain. The CDR3 covers 13 residues. Germline V gene sequence: CDR1 LNHDA, CDR2 SQIVND (reference sequence). V dropped 3 bases and J dropped 6 bases, with 9 bases sitting between them. CDR3 sequence reads: CASSITGSQPQHF. The CDR3 nucleotides read TGTGCCAGTAGTATCACGGGGAGTCAGCCCCAGCATTTT.

Only one count was recorded for this clone. The J gene is TRBJ2-7, the V gene TRBV18, with a possible D match to TRBD2 (6 bases). Trimming cost V 3 bases and J 3 bases, with 6 bases left between them. Germline values: CDR1 KGHSH, CDR2 LQKENI. This CDR3 has 12 residues. DNA of the CDR3: TGTGCCAGCTCACCCGGGGGCTACGAGCAGTACTTC. Translated, it gives CASSPGGYEQYF.

The V call is TRBV27, the J call TRBJ2-7, with 7 bases aligning to TRBD2. The CDR3 contains 15 residues. Germline CDR1 MNHEY, CDR2 SMNVEV (reference sequence). V shed 5 bases and J 3 bases; nucleotides not matched to a gene: 10. CDR3 sequence (DNA): TGTGCCAGCAGTCCGGTTTTAGCGGGCTACTACGAGCAGTACTTC. Residues: CASSPVLAGYYEQYF.

Here the CDR3 DNA reads TGTGCCAGCAGCAACAGGGGCGGCACTGAAGCTTTCTTT. This codes for CASSNRGGTEAFF. The rearrangement links TRBV11-3 to TRBJ1-1, with 7 bases that match TRBD1. V dropped 5 bases and J dropped 4; count of bases not matched to a gene: 4. From germline, CDR1 is SGHNT and CDR2 YENEEA. The CDR3 contains 13 residues.

V is TRBV5-4 and J is TRBJ2-1; TRBD2 matches at 11 bases. The CDR3 runs 17 residues. Germline values: CDR1 SGHNT, CDR2 YYREEE (reference sequence). The V gene end was trimmed by 4 bases and the J gene end by 5 bases; junction bases not matched to a gene: 11. CDR3 sequence reads: CASSTKILAGGDNEQFF. Written as DNA, the CDR3 is TGTGCCAGCAGCACCAAGATTCTAGCGGGGGGAGACAATGAGCAGTTCTTC.

V usage is TRBV28 and J usage is TRBJ1-5; D is unresolved. The CDR3 runs to 13 residues. The V end was cut by 10 bases, the J end by 6 bases, with 16 bases between. CDR1 and CDR2 (germline): MDHEN, SYDVKM. The CDR3 region is CATSDVRAQPQHF. DNA for the CDR3: TGTGCCACCTCGGACGTGAGGGCTCAGCCCCAGCATTTT.

The chain links TRBV6-4 to TRBJ1-5; D gene unclear. The V end was cut by 6 bases, the J end by 4 bases, with 10 bases between. The germline gives CDR1 MRHNA, CDR2 SNTAGT. The CDR3 contains 13 residues. CDR3 residues: CASSREQNQPQHF. The CDR3 DNA is TGTGCCAGCAGCCGGGAGCAGAATCAGCCCCAGCATTTT.

This clone was seen a few times. The chain uses TRBV27 and TRBJ1-3, with D hard to call. The CDR3 totals 14 residues. V was trimmed by 0 bases and J by 0 bases, leaving 3 bases between them. Germline V gene data show CDR1 as MNHEY and CDR2 as SMNVEV (reference sequence). CDR3: CASSLSRSGNTIYF. For the CDR3, the DNA is TGTGCCAGCAGTTTATCCCGCTCTGGAAACACCATATATTTT.

The chain carries TRBV28 and TRBJ2-7; D gene uncertain. Germline-derived CDR1 and CDR2 are MDHEN and SYDVKM. The CDR3 has 16 amino acids. V was cut by 7 bases and J by 0 bases, with 19 bases left in between. The CDR3 sequence: CASTHSGTMASYEQYF. In DNA, the CDR3 is TGTGCCAGCACCCATAGTGGCACTATGGCCTCCTACGAGCAGTACTTC.

The chain couples TRBV15 to TRBJ2-6; maybe TRBD2 (5 bases). Germline lookup yields CDR1 LNHNV and CDR2 YYDKDF (reference sequence). The CDR3 covers 15 residues. Trimming removed 3 bases from V and 1 base from J, with 7 bases in between. Here the CDR3 reads CATSSRGSGANVLTF. In DNA, the CDR3 is TGTGCCACCAGCAGTCGGGGATCTGGGGCCAACGTCCTGACTTTC.

This chain joins TRBV9 and TRBJ2-2; a weak D match, TRBD1 (5 bases). Deletions cut 3 bases from V and 3 bases from J, with 18 bases between. The CDR3 spans 17 residues. Germline lookup yields CDR1 SGDLS and CDR2 YYNGEE. In DNA form, the CDR3 reads TGTGCCAGCAGCGGACTGGGCAGGGAATGGGACACCGGGGAGCTGTTTTTT. As protein: CASSGLGREWDTGELFF.

The rearrangement links TRBV7-9 to TRBJ2-7; D is perhaps TRBD2 (5 bases). The CDR3 length is 15 residues. Looked up from germline, CDR1 is SEHNR and CDR2 is FQNEAQ (reference sequence). V shed 1 base and J shed 2 bases, with 12 bases lying between them. As DNA, the CDR3 is TGTGCCAGCAGCTTAGGAAGGGCTAGCCCCTACGAGCAGTACTTC. Its protein is CASSLGRASPYEQYF.

This rearrangement joins TRBV18 to TRBJ2-7, with D maybe TRBD1 (6 bases). The CDR3 is 14 residues long. V dropped 6 bases and J dropped 2 bases, with 14 bases sitting between them. CDR1 is KGHSH, CDR2 LQKENI, per germline. CDR3 bases: TGTGCCAGCTCGCTTCAGGGGCAGCCCTACGAGCAGTACTTC. Its protein is CASSLQGQPYEQYF.

The V gene is TRBV28, the J gene TRBJ1-5; 10 nucleotides match TRBD1. Germline lookup yields CDR1 MDHEN and CDR2 SYDVKM. Trimming removed 4 bases from V and 6 bases from J; junction bases left unmatched: 6. The CDR3 sequence is 15 residues long. The CDR3 region has the DNA TGTGCCAGCAGTTCGACAGGGGGCCCTGGTCAGCCCCAGCATTTT. Encoded protein: CASSSTGGPGQPQHF.

The chain carries TRBV18 and TRBJ1-5, with TRBD1 matching over 7 bases. Germline V gene sequence: CDR1 KGHSH, CDR2 LQKENI. This CDR3 has 13 residues. With 5 bases clipped from V and 8 bases from J, the junction kept 6 bases outside the gene matches. The CDR3 is CASSVGQQEPQHF. Written as DNA, the CDR3 is TGTGCCAGCTCAGTGGGACAGCAGGAGCCCCAGCATTTT.

In its sample, this clone was seen once. This sequence joins TRBV28 and TRBJ1-2; 8 bases line up with TRBD1. V was clipped by 5 bases and J by 8 bases; unmatched bases: 7. CDR3 length: 13 residues. CDR1 MDHEN and CDR2 SYDVKM come from the germline V gene. CDR3 amino acids: CASSPGQGNGYTF. The CDR3 coding sequence is TGTGCCAGCAGTCCCGGACAGGGAAACGGCTACACCTTC.

The sample holds a few counts of this clone. The J gene is TRBJ1-1, the V gene TRBV6-4, with D tentatively TRBD1 (5 bases). Trimming cost V 5 bases and J 1 base, with 8 bases left between them. The V gene's germline CDR1 is MRHNA and CDR2 SNTAGT. This CDR3 has 13 amino acids. CDR3 loop: CASSSRENTEAFF. The DNA for the CDR3 is TGTGCCAGCAGTAGCAGGGAGAACACTGAAGCTTTCTTT.

The chain recombines TRBV7-9 with TRBJ1-2; 9 positions match TRBD1. Germline CDR1 reads SEHNR; CDR2 reads FQNEAQ (reference sequence). V lost 3 bases, J lost 6 bases, and 14 bases stayed unmatched. The CDR3 loop spans 17 amino acids. CDR3 DNA: TGTGCCAGCAGCTTTTCGGACAGGGGAAGAAGTCTGGATGGCTACACCTTC. It specifies CASSFSDRGRSLDGYTF. Full variable domain (remainder filled in from reference TRBV7-9 and TRBJ1-2): DTGVSQNPRHKITKRGQNVTFRCDPISEHNRLYWYRQTLGQGPEFLTYFQNEAQLEKSRLLSDRFSAERPKGSFSTLEIQRTEQGDSAMYLCASSFSDRGRSLDGYTFGSGTRLTVV.